One and the same sample provided the 2 T cell receptor beta chains below, sequenced in a study of a mutant IDH1 vaccine in newly diagnosed glioma. Their target antigens are unknown. Some clones are missing from TCRdb's copy, which holds only in-frame ones; the method was immunoSEQ multiplex PCR. The profile covers about 23,000 clones, with approximately 84% appearing a single time and 2.8% taken by the ten largest. Time point described: week 47, end of study. Each dose delivered 300 ug of mutant IDH1 20-mer peptide subcutaneously with imiquimod. The material sequenced was PBMCs, taken from a glioma patient whose treatment included an IDH1 peptide vaccine. The source of these receptors is a man aged 35-49 years with glioma.

The rearrangement links TRBV6-4 to TRBJ1-2; 9 bases are shared with TRBD1. CDR1 MRHNA and CDR2 SNTAGT come from the germline V gene. Losses at the gene ends were 5 bases for V and 7 bases for J; bases not matched to a gene: 8. The CDR3 sequence is 14 residues long. DNA for the CDR3: TGTGCCAGCAGTTCCGGACAGGGGATCACTGGCTACACCTTC. Amino acid sequence: CASSSGQGITGYTF.

The sample holds one count of this clone. The chain couples TRBV19 to TRBJ2-7; D might be TRBD1 or TRBD2, each matching 5 bases. This CDR3 contains 13 residues. The ends were cut back, 6 bases at V and 3 bases at J, with 12 bases in the middle. The V gene's germline CDR1 is LNHDA and CDR2 SQIVND (reference sequence). The CDR3 spells CASSPGADYEQYF. In DNA form, the CDR3 reads TGTGCCAGTAGCCCCGGGGCAGACTACGAGCAGTACTTC.